This TCR beta chain was recorded in a study of identical twins. Whole-study results and caveats: Weaker excess sharing between twins was seen in beta out-of-frame sequences. Researchers caution that invariant MAIT and iNKT cells could partly confound zero-insertion analyses. Memory repertoires showed no such pattern, whereas abundant cord blood beta clonotypes carried fewer insertions.

TCRdb itself ran the 5' RACE reads through MiXCR, one entry per CDR3 protein. The data show 300,000 to 350,000 distinct CDR3 sequences, roughly 12% seen once. There are many counts of this clonotype. Its antigen is unidentified. The sample was also linked to a second study, of yellow fever vaccine responses in identical twins.

This TCR was sampled from a woman under 30 in good health. Sequencing input: CD8+ T cells sorted from blood.

CDR3 sequence reads: CSAPGRPSYNEQFF. DNA of the CDR3: TGCAGTGCCCCCGGCCGACCTTCCTACAATGAGCAGTTCTTC. The chain is built from TRBV20-1 and TRBJ2-1; D remains unclear. Germline V gene data show CDR1 as DFQATT and CDR2 as SNEGSKA (reference sequence). With 6 bases removed from V and 1 base from J, the gap between germline ends came to 13 bases. This CDR3 comprises 14 residues.